This T cell receptor beta chain was recorded in a study of blood T cell repertoires in COVID-19. As for the study in general: The samples span acute and convalescent COVID-19 from the United States, Italy and Spain. Nucleic acid was either cDNA or gDNA, and it came from T cells, B-cell-depleted T cells, or PBMCs.

Original processing methods: Amplification with reference gene primers provided the estimates of nucleated cell counts. Method: immunoSEQ multiplex PCR; TCRdb's copy keeps in-frame clones and lacks some. V, J and clone size derive from that table, while D and trimming were established from the DNA sequence. The top ten hold 0.94% of the sample, which has about 280,000 clones, under 90% seen once. V was pared by 0 bases and J by 3 bases, with 11 bases between. Germline CDR1 LGHNA, CDR2 YNFKEQ. CDR3 size: 15 residues. The receptor was derived from a woman aged 40 to 49 who had recovered from COVID-19. The chain couples TRBV4-2 to TRBJ1-1; D is undetermined. Sequenced material: peripheral blood. CDR3 residues: CASSQERRSDTEAFF. Written as DNA, the CDR3 is TGTGCCAGCAGCCAAGAAAGACGCAGCGACACTGAAGCTTTCTTT.